This T cell receptor (beta chain) appears in the sequencing data of a study of lymphopenia after photon versus proton radiotherapy. Produced via immunoSEQ multiplex PCR; TCRdb's table is partial and in-frame only. There are about 53,000 clones in the sample; around 83% occur only once, and 29% lies in the top ten. Points on this clone: Its antigen is currently unknown.

Looked up from germline, CDR1 is MDHEN and CDR2 is SYDVKM. The CDR3 spans 12 residues. V was shortened by 9 bases and J by 5 bases, with 13 bases between the two germline ends. Study outcomes and limitations: After the lymphocyte nadir, photon-treated repertoires showed oligoclonal expansion, especially of CD8+ Temra cells. Relative stability marked proton patients; photon patients lost diversity and naive cells. Authors raise, but do not show, better survival with proton therapy.

This receptor was obtained from a man in his forties or fifties with gastric cancer. Sample: peripheral blood, taken from a patient treated with photon-based radiotherapy. The chain carries TRBV28 and TRBJ1-1; tentatively, D is TRBD1 (6 bases). The CDR3 DNA reads TGTGCCAGTCGCGCACAGGGAACTGAAGCTTTCTTT. This encodes CASRAQGTEAFF.